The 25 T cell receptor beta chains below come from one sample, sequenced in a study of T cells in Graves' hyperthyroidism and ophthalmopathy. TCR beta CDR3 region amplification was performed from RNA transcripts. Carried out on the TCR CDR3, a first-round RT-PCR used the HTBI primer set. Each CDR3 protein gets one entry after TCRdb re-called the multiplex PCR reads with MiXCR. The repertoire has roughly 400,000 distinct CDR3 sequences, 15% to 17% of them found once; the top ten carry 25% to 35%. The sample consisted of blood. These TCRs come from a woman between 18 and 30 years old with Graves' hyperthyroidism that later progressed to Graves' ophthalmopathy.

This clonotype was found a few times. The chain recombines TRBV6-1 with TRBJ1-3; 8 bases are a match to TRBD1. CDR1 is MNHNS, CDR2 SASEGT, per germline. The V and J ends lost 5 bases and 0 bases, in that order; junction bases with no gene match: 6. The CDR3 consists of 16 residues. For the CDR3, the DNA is TGTGCCAGCAGTAGAGCCGGGACAGGCTCTGGAAACACCATATATTTT. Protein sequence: CASSRAGTGSGNTIYF.

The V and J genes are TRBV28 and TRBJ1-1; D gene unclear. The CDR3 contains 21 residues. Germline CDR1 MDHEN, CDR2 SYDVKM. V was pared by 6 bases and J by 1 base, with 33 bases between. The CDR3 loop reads CASSSFSAPVVPNKRNTEAFF. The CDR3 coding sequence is TGTGCCAGCAGCTCATTTAGCGCCCCGGTCGTCCCCAACAAACGGAACACTGAAGCTTTCTTT.

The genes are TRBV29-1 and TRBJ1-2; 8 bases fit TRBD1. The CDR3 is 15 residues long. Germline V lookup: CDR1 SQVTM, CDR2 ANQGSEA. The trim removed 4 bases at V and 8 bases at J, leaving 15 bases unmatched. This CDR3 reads CSVVSLGQGAGGYTF. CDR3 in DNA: TGCAGCGTTGTCTCTCTCGGGCAGGGGGCGGGCGGCTACACCTTC.

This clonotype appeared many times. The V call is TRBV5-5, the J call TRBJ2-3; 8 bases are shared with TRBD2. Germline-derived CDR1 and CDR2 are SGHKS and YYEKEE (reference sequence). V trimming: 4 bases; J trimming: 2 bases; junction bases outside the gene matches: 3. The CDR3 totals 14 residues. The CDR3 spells CASSPAGATDTQYF. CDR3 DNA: TGTGCCAGCAGCCCAGCGGGAGCCACAGATACGCAGTATTTT.

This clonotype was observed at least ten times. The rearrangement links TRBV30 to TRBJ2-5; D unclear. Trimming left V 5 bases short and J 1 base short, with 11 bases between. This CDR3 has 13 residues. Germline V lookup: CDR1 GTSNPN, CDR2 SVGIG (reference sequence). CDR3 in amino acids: CAWDLAAQETQYF. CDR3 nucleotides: TGTGCCTGGGATTTGGCAGCCCAAGAGACCCAGTACTTC.

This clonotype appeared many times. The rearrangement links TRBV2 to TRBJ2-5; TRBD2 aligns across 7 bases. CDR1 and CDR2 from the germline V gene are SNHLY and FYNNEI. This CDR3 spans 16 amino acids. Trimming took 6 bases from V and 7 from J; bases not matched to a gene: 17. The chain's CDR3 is CASRFLAGSPEGTQYF. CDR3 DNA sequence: TGTGCCAGCAGGTTTTTAGCGGGTTCCCCAGAGGGGACCCAGTACTTC.

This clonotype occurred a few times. CDR3 nucleotides: TGTGCCAGCAGGGGTCGCCTCGACCGGTTGGGTCAGAACACCGGGGAGCTGTTTTTT. Translation gives CASRGRLDRLGQNTGELFF. This rearrangement joins TRBV28 to TRBJ2-2, with D unresolved. The CDR3 length is 19 residues. V lost 6 bases and J lost 1, with 24 bases in between. CDR1 is MDHEN, CDR2 SYDVKM, per germline.

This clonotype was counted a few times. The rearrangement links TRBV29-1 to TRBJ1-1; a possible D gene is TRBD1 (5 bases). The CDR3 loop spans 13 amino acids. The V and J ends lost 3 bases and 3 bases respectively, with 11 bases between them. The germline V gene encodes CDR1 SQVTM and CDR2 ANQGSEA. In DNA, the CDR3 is TGCAGCGTTGAGGGGCCCGTCGACACTGAAGCTTTCTTT. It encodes CSVEGPVDTEAFF.

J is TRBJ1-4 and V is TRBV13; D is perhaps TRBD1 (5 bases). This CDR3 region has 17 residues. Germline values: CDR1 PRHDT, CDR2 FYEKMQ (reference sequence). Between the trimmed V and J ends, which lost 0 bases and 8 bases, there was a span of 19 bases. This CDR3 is CASSLGVWGGREEKLFF. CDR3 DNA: TGTGCCAGCAGCTTAGGTGTTTGGGGTGGCAGGGAAGAAAAACTGTTTTTT.

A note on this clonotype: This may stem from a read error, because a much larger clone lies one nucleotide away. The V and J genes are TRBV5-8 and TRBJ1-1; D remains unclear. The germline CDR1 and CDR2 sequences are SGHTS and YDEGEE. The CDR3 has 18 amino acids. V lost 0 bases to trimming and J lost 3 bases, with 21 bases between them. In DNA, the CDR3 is TGTGCCAGCAGCTTGGGCGCACAGTTTCCTTACTCGGACACTGAAGCTTTCTTT. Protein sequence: CASSLGAQFPYSDTEAFF.

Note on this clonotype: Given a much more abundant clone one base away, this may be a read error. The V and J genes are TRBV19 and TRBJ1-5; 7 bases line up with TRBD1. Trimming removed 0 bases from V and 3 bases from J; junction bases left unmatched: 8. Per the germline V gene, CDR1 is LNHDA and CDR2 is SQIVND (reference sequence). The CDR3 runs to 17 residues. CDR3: CASSIEEGAWANQPQHF. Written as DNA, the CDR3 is TGTGCCAGTAGTATAGAGGAGGGGGCGTGGGCCAATCAGCCCCAGCATTTT.

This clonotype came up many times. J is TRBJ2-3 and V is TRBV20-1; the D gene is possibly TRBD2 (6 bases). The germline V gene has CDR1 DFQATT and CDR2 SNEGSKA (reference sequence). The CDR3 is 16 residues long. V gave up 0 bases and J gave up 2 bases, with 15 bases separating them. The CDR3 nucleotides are TGCAGTGCTAGAGAGGTTGCGGGCGGGACCACAGATACGCAGTATTTT. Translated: CSAREVAGGTTDTQYF.

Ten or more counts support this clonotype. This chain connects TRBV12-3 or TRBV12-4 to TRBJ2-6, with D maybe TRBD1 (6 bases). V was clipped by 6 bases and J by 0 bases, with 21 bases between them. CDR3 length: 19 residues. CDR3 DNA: TGTGCCAGCAGCTCCAATAGACAGGCCCAACACTCTGGGGCCAACGTCCTGACTTTC. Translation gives CASSSNRQAQHSGANVLTF.

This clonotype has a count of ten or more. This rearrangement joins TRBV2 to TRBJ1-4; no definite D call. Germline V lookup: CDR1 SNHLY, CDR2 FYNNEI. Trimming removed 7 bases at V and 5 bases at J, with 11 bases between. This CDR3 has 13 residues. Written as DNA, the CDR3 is TGTGCCAGCAAGCGCGCACCGAATGAAAAACTGTTTTTT. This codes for CASKRAPNEKLFF. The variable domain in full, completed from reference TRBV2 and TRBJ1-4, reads EPEVTQTPSHQVTQMGQEVILRCVPISNHLYFYWYRQILGQKVEFLVSFYNNEISEKSEIFDDQFSVERPDGSNFTLKIRSTKLEDSAMYFCASKRAPNEKLFFGSGTQLSVL.

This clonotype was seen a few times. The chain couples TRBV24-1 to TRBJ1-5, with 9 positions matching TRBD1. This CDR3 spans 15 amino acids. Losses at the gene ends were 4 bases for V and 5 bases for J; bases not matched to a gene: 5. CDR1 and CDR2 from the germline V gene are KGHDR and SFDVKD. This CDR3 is CATSDSGQGYQPQHF. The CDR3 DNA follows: TGTGCCACCAGTGACTCGGGACAGGGTTATCAGCCCCAGCATTTT.

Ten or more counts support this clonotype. This CDR3 reads CASSSRTSGIGDTQYF. The CDR3, as DNA: TGTGCCAGCAGTTCCAGGACTAGCGGGATAGGGGATACGCAGTATTTT. The chain links TRBV28 to TRBJ2-3; 12 nucleotides align to TRBD2. The CDR3 is 16 residues long. Germline V gene data show CDR1 as MDHEN and CDR2 as SYDVKM. V dropped 4 bases and J dropped 6; count of bases not matched to a gene: 8.

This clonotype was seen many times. This chain's CDR3 is CSARVPRTSFYEQYF. CDR3 DNA sequence: TGCAGTGCTAGAGTCCCCCGGACTAGCTTCTACGAGCAGTACTTC. The chain uses TRBV20-1 and TRBJ2-7; 8 nucleotides match TRBD2. Losses at the gene ends were 1 base for V and 3 bases for J; bases not matched to a gene: 8. Germline V gives CDR1 DFQATT, CDR2 SNEGSKA (reference sequence). The CDR3 is 15 residues long.

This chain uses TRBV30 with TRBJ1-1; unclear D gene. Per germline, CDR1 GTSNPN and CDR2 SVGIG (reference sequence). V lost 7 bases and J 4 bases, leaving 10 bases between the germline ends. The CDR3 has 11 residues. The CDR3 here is CASHGGTEAFF. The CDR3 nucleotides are TGTGCCTCACATGGAGGCACTGAAGCTTTCTTT.

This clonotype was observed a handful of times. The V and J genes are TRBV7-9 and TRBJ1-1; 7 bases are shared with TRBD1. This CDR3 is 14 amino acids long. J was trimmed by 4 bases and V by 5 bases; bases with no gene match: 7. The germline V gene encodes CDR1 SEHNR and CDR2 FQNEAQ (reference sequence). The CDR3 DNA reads TGTGCCAGCAGCCCGACAGGGCCTTGCACTGAAGCTTTCTTT. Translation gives CASSPTGPCTEAFF.

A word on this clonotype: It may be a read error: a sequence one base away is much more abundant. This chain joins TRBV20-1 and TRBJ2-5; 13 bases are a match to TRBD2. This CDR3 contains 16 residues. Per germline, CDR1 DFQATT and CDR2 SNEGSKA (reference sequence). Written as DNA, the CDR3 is TGCAGTGCTATACTAGCGGGAGGGGCCGTAGGGGAGACCCTGTACTTC. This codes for CSAILAGGAVGETLYF.

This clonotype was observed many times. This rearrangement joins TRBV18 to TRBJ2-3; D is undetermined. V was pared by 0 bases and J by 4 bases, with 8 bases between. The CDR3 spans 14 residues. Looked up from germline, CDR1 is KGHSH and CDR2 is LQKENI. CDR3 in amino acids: CASSPPTHADTQYF. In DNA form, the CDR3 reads TGTGCCAGCTCACCACCGACCCATGCAGATACGCAGTATTTT.

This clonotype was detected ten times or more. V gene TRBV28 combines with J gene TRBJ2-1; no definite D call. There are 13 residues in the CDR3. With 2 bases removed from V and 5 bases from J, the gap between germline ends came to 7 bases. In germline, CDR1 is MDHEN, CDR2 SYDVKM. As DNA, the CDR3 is TGTGCCAGCAGTTTAGGGGTCAACAATGAGCAGTTCTTC. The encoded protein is CASSLGVNNEQFF.

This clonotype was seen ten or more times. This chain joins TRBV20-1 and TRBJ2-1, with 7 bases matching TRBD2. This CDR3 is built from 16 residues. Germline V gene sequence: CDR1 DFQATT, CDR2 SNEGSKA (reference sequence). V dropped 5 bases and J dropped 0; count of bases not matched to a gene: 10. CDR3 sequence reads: CSASQTSPSSYNEQFF. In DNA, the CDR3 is TGCAGTGCTTCACAGACTAGCCCGAGCTCCTACAATGAGCAGTTCTTC.

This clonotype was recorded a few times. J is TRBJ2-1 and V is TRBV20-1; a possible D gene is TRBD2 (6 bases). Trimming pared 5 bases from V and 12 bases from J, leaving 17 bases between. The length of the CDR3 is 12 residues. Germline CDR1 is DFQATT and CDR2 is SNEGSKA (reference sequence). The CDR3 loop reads CSAPRGAQAQFF. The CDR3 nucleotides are TGCAGTGCTCCCCGCGGGGCCCAGGCGCAGTTCTTC.

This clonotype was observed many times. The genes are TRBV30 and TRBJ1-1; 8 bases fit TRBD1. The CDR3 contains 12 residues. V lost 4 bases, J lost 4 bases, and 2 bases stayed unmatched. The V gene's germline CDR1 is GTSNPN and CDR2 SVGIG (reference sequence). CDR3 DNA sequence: TGTGCCTGGACAGGGGGCTTCACTGAAGCTTTCTTT. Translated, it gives CAWTGGFTEAFF. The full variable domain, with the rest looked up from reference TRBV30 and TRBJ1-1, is SQTIHQWPATLVQPVGSPLSLECTVEGTSNPNLYWYRQAAGRGLQLLFYSVGIGQISSEVPQNLSASRPQDRQFILSSKKLLLSDSGFYLCAWTGGFTEAFFGQGTRLTVV.